One and the same sample provided the 10 T cell receptor beta chains below, sequenced in a study of CD8 T cells in Susac syndrome. RNA in amounts of about 0.5 to 1 ug was reverse transcribed with random hexamers. TCRdb redid the calling of the immunoSEQ multiplex PCR reads with MiXCR, one entry per CDR3 protein. The table lists roughly 88,000 distinct CDR3 sequences, approximately 96% of them singletons. Sequencing was done on a sample of CD8+ T cells from PBMCs. The origin of the receptors is a human donor with Susac syndrome.

The V call is TRBV7-9, the J call TRBJ1-1, with D unclear. Germline CDR1 reads SEHNR; CDR2 reads FQNEAQ (reference sequence). This CDR3 spans 12 amino acids. Trimming left V 5 bases short and J 4 bases short, with 8 bases between. This CDR3 is CASSLLTTEAFF. The CDR3 DNA follows: TGTGCCAGCAGCCTTCTAACCACTGAAGCTTTCTTT.

The rearrangement links TRBV20-1 to TRBJ2-1, with 7 bases identical to TRBD2. This CDR3 spans 15 amino acids. V shed 2 bases, J shed 6 bases, and the junction held 10 bases outside the gene matches. The germline V gene encodes CDR1 DFQATT and CDR2 SNEGSKA (reference sequence). The CDR3 DNA reads as TGCAGTGCTAGACCCCCTCCGCCGGGGGGCAATGAGCAGTTCTTC. Its protein is CSARPPPPGGNEQFF.

This clonotype showed up just once. The V gene is TRBV7-9, the J gene TRBJ1-2; D uncertain. The CDR3 spans 12 residues. The germline gives CDR1 SEHNR, CDR2 FQNEAQ (reference sequence). V was clipped by 8 bases and J by 8 bases, with 15 bases between them. The CDR3 is CASGVTRGGYTF. The CDR3 coding sequence is TGTGCCAGCGGCGTTACAAGAGGCGGCTACACCTTC.

The rearrangement uses TRBV30 and TRBJ2-7; D tentatively reads TRBD1 or TRBD2 (5 bases each). Trimming took 0 bases from V and 8 from J, leaving 11 bases between them. Germline V gene lookup returns CDR1 GTSNPN and CDR2 SVGIG (reference sequence). The CDR3 sequence is 12 residues long. This CDR3 is CAWSVLGEKQYF. The CDR3 DNA is TGTGCCTGGAGTGTACTGGGGGAGAAGCAGTACTTC.

V usage is TRBV11-1 and J usage is TRBJ2-1; TRBD2 matches 14 bases. There are 20 residues in the CDR3. Germline CDR1 and CDR2: SGHAT and FQDESV (reference sequence). V was clipped by 5 bases and J by 9 bases; unmatched bases: 21. DNA of the CDR3: TGTGCCAGCAGCCGAGCAGTATTGACTAGCGGGAGGGCCGCAGGTTCTGAGCAGTTCTTC. Its protein is CASSRAVLTSGRAAGSEQFF.

V gene TRBV7-9 combines with J gene TRBJ1-5, with unresolved D. This CDR3 is built from 14 residues. Trimming took off 4 bases at V and 0 bases at J, with 7 bases between the two ends. Germline CDR1 and CDR2: SEHNR and FQNEAQ (reference sequence). The CDR3 spells CASSSINSNQPQHF. The DNA for the CDR3 is TGTGCCAGCAGCTCAATAAATAGCAATCAGCCCCAGCATTTT.

This chain links TRBV28 with TRBJ2-3; 13 bases line up with TRBD2. Germline loops: CDR1 MDHEN, CDR2 SYDVKM. The CDR3 has 17 residues. J lost 5 bases, V lost 10 bases, and 15 bases had no gene match. The CDR3 is CATSILTTSGRGDTQYF. CDR3 DNA: TGTGCCACCTCCATCCTGACAACTAGCGGGAGGGGAGATACGCAGTATTTT.

The chain employs TRBV30 and TRBJ1-5, with a tentative D call TRBD1 (5 bases). CDR3 length: 14 amino acids. Germline CDR1 reads GTSNPN; CDR2 reads SVGIG (reference sequence). Trimming left V 3 bases short and J 1 base short, with 10 bases between. CDR3 loop: CAWRVGESNQPQHF. DNA of the CDR3: TGTGCCTGGAGGGTAGGGGAGAGCAATCAGCCCCAGCATTTT.

This clonotype has a single count. V and J are TRBV23-1 and TRBJ2-7; TRBD2 aligns across 8 bases. TRBV23-1 is marked as an open reading frame, function uncertain. The CDR3 spans 12 residues. V lost 8 bases and J lost 2; bases outside the gene matches: 2. CDR3 coding DNA: TGCGCCAGCCCGGGACTAGCCTACGAGCAGTACTTC. As protein: CASPGLAYEQYF.

The V and J genes are TRBV13 and TRBJ2-7, with a tentative D call TRBD2 (5 bases). Looked up from germline, CDR1 is PRHDT and CDR2 is FYEKMQ (reference sequence). V dropped 2 bases and J dropped 6 bases, with 8 bases sitting between them. The CDR3 spans 12 residues. The DNA of the CDR3 is TGTGCCAGCAGCTTACGAGGGCGCGAGCAGTACTTC. It specifies CASSLRGREQYF. Variable domain in full (rest from reference TRBV13 and TRBJ2-7): AAGVIQSPRHLIKEKRETATLKCYPIPRHDTVYWYQQGPGQDPQFLISFYEKMQSDKGSIPDRFSAQQFSDYHSELNMSSLELGDSALYFCASSLRGREQYFGPGTRLTVT.